Listed here are 2 T cell receptor beta chains from one sample, sequenced in a study of T cell responses to AZD1222 COVID-19 vaccine. Data came from immunoSEQ multiplex PCR; TCRdb stores just in-frame clones and leaves some out. The repertoire holds some 130,000 clones, around nine tenths seen once, with 1.5% to 2% in the top ten. Specimen: peripheral blood, collected on day 0 of AZD1222 vaccination. The receptors shown here come from an adult in good health.

This chain joins TRBV28 and TRBJ1-5; no definite D call. V lost 5 bases, J lost 6 bases, and 11 bases lay in between. The CDR3 is made up of 13 amino acids. Germline values: CDR1 MDHEN, CDR2 SYDVKM. The CDR3 DNA reads as TGTGCCAGCAGTGTATTGATCCGTCAGCCCCAGCATTTT. This encodes CASSVLIRQPQHF.

The rearrangement joins TRBV9 to TRBJ2-4, with 14 positions matching TRBD2. The CDR3 covers 17 residues. The germline V gene has CDR1 SGDLS and CDR2 YYNGEE. Trimming took 3 bases from V and 6 from J; bases not matched to a gene: 8. The CDR3 protein is CASSAGTSGRRGNIQYF. In nucleotides, the CDR3 is TGTGCCAGCAGCGCCGGGACTAGCGGGAGAAGGGGAAACATTCAGTACTTC. The full variable domain, completed using reference TRBV9 and TRBJ2-4, is DSGVTQTPKHLITATGQRVTLRCSPRSGDLSVYWYQQSLDQGLQFLIQYYNGEERAKGNILERFSAQQFPDLHSELNLSSLELGDSALYFCASSAGTSGRRGNIQYFGAGTRLSVL.